This record covers a single TCR beta chain. Germline V CDR1 and CDR2: WNHNN, SYGVQD (reference sequence). CDR3 size: 15 residues. V trimming: 8 bases; J trimming: 5 bases; junction bases outside the gene matches: 10. These data belong to a study of OX40 agonist ivuxolimab in advanced cancers. Study-level information: An agonistic human IgG2 monoclonal antibody against OX40 (CD134) was given.

Sequencing was performed with immunoSEQ multiplex PCR; in TCRdb, only in-frame clones are kept and a portion is missing. The table lists tens of thousands of clones, 75% to 95% of them singletons. The chain has TRBV10-1 and TRBJ2-2; TRBD1 aligns across 8 bases. Sequencing used CD4+ or CD8+ T cells sorted from blood, obtained in a trial of the OX40 agonist ivuxolimab. The source of this sequence is an adult with an advanced solid tumor such as melanoma, head and neck, liver or kidney cancer. DNA of the CDR3: TGCGCCAGCCGAACCGGACAGGGTGTTACCGGGGAGCTGTTTTTT. It yields the protein CASRTGQGVTGELFF.